The 25 T cell receptor beta chains reported below all come from one sample, sequenced in a study of memory CD4+ T cells and cytomegalovirus serostatus. Single viable CD3+CD4+CD8-CD45RO+ cells were sorted as the memory CD4+ T cells. Data came from immunoSEQ multiplex PCR; TCRdb stores just in-frame clones and leaves some out. The sample shows 70,000 to 95,000 clones, around 80% of them seen only once. Sequenced sample: memory CD4+ T cells from blood. The receptors here all came from an adult in good health and CMV-seronegative.

The V call is TRBV4-3, the J call TRBJ2-7; D is perhaps TRBD1 (5 bases). V shed 4 bases and J shed 5 bases, with 15 bases lying between them. The CDR3 loop spans 14 amino acids. The V gene's germline CDR1 is LGHNA and CDR2 YSLEER. The CDR3 region is CASSLSRGSNEQYF. CDR3 bases: TGCGCCAGCAGCCTTTCAAGGGGTAGCAACGAGCAGTACTTC.

This chain links TRBV5-4 with TRBJ2-1; D is possibly TRBD2 (5 bases). The CDR3 extends over 16 amino acids. V gave up 0 bases and J gave up 0 bases, with 10 bases separating them. From germline, CDR1 is SGHNT and CDR2 YYREEE (reference sequence). The CDR3 bases are TGTGCCAGCAGCTTGGAGCGGCGGATCTCCTACAATGAGCAGTTCTTC. It specifies CASSLERRISYNEQFF.

The chain couples TRBV10-3 to TRBJ2-2, with no clear D. V gave up 4 bases and J gave up 2 bases, with 11 bases separating them. CDR1 ENHRY and CDR2 SYGVKD come from the germline V gene. The CDR3 is 15 amino acids. The chain's CDR3 is CAISGTGRNTGELFF. In nucleotides, the CDR3 is TGTGCCATCAGTGGGACGGGCCGCAACACCGGGGAGCTGTTTTTT.

The chain combines TRBV19 with TRBJ2-7; D remains unclear. The germline CDR1 and CDR2 sequences are LNHDA and SQIVND (reference sequence). Trimming left V 6 bases short and J 3 bases short, with 6 bases between. The CDR3 has 11 residues. CDR3 region: CASSINYEQYF. The CDR3 DNA reads TGTGCCAGTAGCATCAACTACGAGCAGTACTTC.

The V gene is TRBV7-2, the J gene TRBJ2-7; 7 bases match TRBD1. This CDR3 has 17 amino acids. Germline CDR1 and CDR2: SGHTA and FQGNSA. V shed 6 bases, J shed 6 bases, and the junction held 20 bases outside the gene matches. The CDR3 DNA reads TGTGCCAGCAGATACGAGACAGGGAGCCTCCTATCCGGCGAGCAGTACTTC. Its protein product is CASRYETGSLLSGEQYF.

This clone was observed a few times. This sequence joins TRBV19 and TRBJ1-3; no firm D call. Deletions cut 0 bases from V and 0 bases from J, with 12 bases between. Germline V lookup: CDR1 LNHDA, CDR2 SQIVND (reference sequence). CDR3 size: 17 residues. The CDR3 loop is CASSIDRRVRSGNTIYF. Written as DNA, the CDR3 is TGTGCCAGTAGTATAGATCGGAGGGTTCGCTCTGGAAACACCATATATTTT.

This clone was counted between two and nine times. The chain has TRBV10-3 and TRBJ1-2, with D unresolved. The CDR3 has 14 amino acids. Trimming took off 2 bases at V and 4 bases at J, with 11 bases between the two ends. From germline, CDR1 is ENHRY and CDR2 SYGVKD. The CDR3 nucleotides read TGTGCCATCAGTGAGGGCGGGCCTTTCTATGGCTACACCTTC. Its protein is CAISEGGPFYGYTF.

The chain uses TRBV5-6 and TRBJ2-5; D uncertain. With the DNA end fitting TRBJ2-7 better, the J assignment may be wrong. CDR1 is SGHDT, CDR2 YYEEEE, per germline. The CDR3 contains 15 residues. In nucleotides, the CDR3 is TGTGCCAGCAGCTTGTCTCCGGTCTTAGGCTACGAGCAGTACTTC. This codes for CASSLSPVLGYEQYF.

The rearrangement links TRBV2 to TRBJ2-7; D could derive from TRBD1 or TRBD2 (5 bases each). CDR3 length equals 12 residues. The germline gives CDR1 SNHLY, CDR2 FYNNEI. V shed 6 bases and J shed 1 base, with 7 bases lying between them. This CDR3 reads CASRGDSYEQYF. The DNA of the CDR3 is TGTGCCAGCAGGGGGGATTCCTACGAGCAGTACTTC.

The chain is built from TRBV28 and TRBJ1-5, with D tentatively TRBD1 (6 bases). From germline, CDR1 is MDHEN and CDR2 SYDVKM. The V end was cut by 6 bases, the J end by 7 bases, with 16 bases between. This CDR3 spans 14 amino acids. The CDR3 loop is CASRATGSTQPQHF. CDR3 in DNA: TGTGCCAGCAGGGCTACAGGGTCAACCCAGCCCCAGCATTTT.

The chain employs TRBV30 and TRBJ1-1; maybe TRBD1 (6 bases). The CDR3 has 13 residues. CDR1 and CDR2 (germline): GTSNPN, SVGIG (reference sequence). V gave up 4 bases and J gave up 10 bases, with 19 bases separating them. This CDR3 is CAWILGGTGTAFF. DNA of the CDR3: TGTGCCTGGATCCTGGGGGGCACAGGGACAGCTTTCTTT.

The gene calls are TRBV7-3 and TRBJ1-2, with no clear D. Trimming took off 2 bases at V and 0 bases at J, with 16 bases between the two ends. Germline CDR1 is SGHTA and CDR2 is FQGTGA. The CDR3 length is 17 residues. The DNA for the CDR3 is TGTGCCAGCAGCTTAGCGGCAGGCCCTACTACTAACTATGGCTACACCTTC. Translated, it gives CASSLAAGPTTNYGYTF.

The chain combines TRBV6-1 with TRBJ1-6; 7 positions agree with TRBD1. The V gene end was trimmed by 8 bases and the J gene end by 8 bases; junction bases not matched to a gene: 12. The CDR3 is made up of 15 amino acids. Germline values: CDR1 MNHNS, CDR2 SASEGT. CDR3 DNA sequence: TGTGCCAGCCGGAGGGTGCGGGACAGCTATTCACCCCTCCACTTT. Translated, it gives CASRRVRDSYSPLHF.

The CDR3 sequence: CATSRDSGGIYGYTF. CDR3 coding DNA: TGTGCCACCAGCAGAGATTCCGGAGGGATCTATGGCTACACCTTC. The chain combines TRBV15 with TRBJ1-2, with D uncertain. The CDR3 loop spans 15 amino acids. The germline V gene encodes CDR1 LNHNV and CDR2 YYDKDF (reference sequence). Trimming took off 0 bases at V and 4 bases at J, with 12 bases between the two ends.

This chain connects TRBV10-1 to TRBJ1-6; D gene uncertain. V lost 0 bases, J lost 13 bases, and 13 bases lay in between. This CDR3 is built from 14 residues. CDR1 WNHNN and CDR2 SYGVQD come from the germline V gene (reference sequence). The CDR3 here is CASSESVGVAPLHF. In DNA, the CDR3 is TGCGCCAGCAGTGAGTCGGTCGGGGTAGCGCCCCTCCACTTT.

J is TRBJ1-5 and V is TRBV6-6; TRBD1 matches at 8 bases. This CDR3 is built from 16 residues. Germline V lookup: CDR1 MNHNY, CDR2 SVGAGI (reference sequence). With V trimmed by 0 bases and J by 5 bases, 6 bases remained unmatched. The DNA for the CDR3 is TGTGCCAGCAGTTACTCGATGCAGACAGGGGATCAGCCCCAGCATTTT. Translating gives CASSYSMQTGDQPQHF.

This rearrangement joins TRBV7-2 to TRBJ2-7, with 9 bases aligning to TRBD1. CDR3 size: 14 residues. After removal of 0 bases from V and 7 bases from J, the junction contained 4 bases not matched to a gene. Germline-derived CDR1 and CDR2 are SGHTA and FQGNSA. DNA of the CDR3: TGTGCCAGCAGCTTAGCGGGGACAGGGCGGGAGCAGTACTTC. Amino acids: CASSLAGTGREQYF. The complete variable domain, with remaining parts taken from reference TRBV7-2 and TRBJ2-7, reads GAGVSQSPSNKVTEKGKDVELRCDPISGHTALYWYRQSLGQGLEFLIYFQGNSAPDKSGLPSDRFSAERTGGSVSTLTIQRTQQEDSAVYLCASSLAGTGREQYFGPGTRLTVT.

The rearrangement links TRBV29-1 to TRBJ2-2, with D maybe TRBD1 (6 bases). The V gene lost 7 bases and the J gene lost 7 bases, with 10 bases spanning the gap. In germline, CDR1 is SQVTM, CDR2 ANQGSEA. This CDR3 has 11 residues. The CDR3 reads CSGFRGGELFF. In nucleotides, the CDR3 is TGCAGCGGATTCAGGGGCGGGGAGCTGTTTTTT.

V and J are TRBV29-1 and TRBJ2-1; D remains unclear. Germline CDR1 is SQVTM and CDR2 is ANQGSEA. The CDR3 is 16 residues long. Trimming took off 6 bases at V and 2 bases at J, with 20 bases between the two ends. The CDR3 sequence is CSVRHLSEATYNEQFF. The CDR3 nucleotides read TGCAGCGTCCGGCATCTGAGTGAAGCGACCTACAATGAGCAGTTCTTC.

This chain links TRBV29-1 with TRBJ1-4; the match to TRBD1 covers 8 bases. This CDR3 is 13 amino acids long. The germline V gene has CDR1 SQVTM and CDR2 ANQGSEA. The V segment lost 4 bases and the J segment 7 bases; nucleotides outside the gene matches: 5. In DNA form, the CDR3 reads TGCAGCGTTGCAGACAGGGGTGGTGAAAAACTGTTTTTT. This gives the protein CSVADRGGEKLFF.

This chain joins TRBV4-3 and TRBJ1-2, with 7 bases identical to TRBD1. Germline CDR1 and CDR2: LGHNA and YSLEER. This CDR3 has 14 residues. V lost 1 base, J lost 6 bases, and 5 bases stayed unmatched. The CDR3 nucleotides are TGCGCCAGCAGCCAAGTGGCTGGGACAGATGGCTACACCTTC. Protein: CASSQVAGTDGYTF.

This chain connects TRBV7-2 to TRBJ1-4; D gene unclear. There are 12 residues in the CDR3. Between the trimmed V and J ends, which lost 3 bases and 7 bases, there was a span of 6 bases. Germline assignment: CDR1 SGHTA and CDR2 FQGNSA. The CDR3 region has the DNA TGTGCCAGCAGCTTTATCGGTGAAAAACTGTTTTTT. This encodes CASSFIGEKLFF.

This clone showed up just once. Written as DNA, the CDR3 is TGTGCCAGCAGCCCCCGGGATTTTTCTGGAAACACCATATATTTT. It is translated as CASSPRDFSGNTIYF. The rearrangement uses TRBV5-8 and TRBJ1-3; D is undetermined. CDR3 length: 15 amino acids. The ends were cut back, 4 bases at V and 1 base at J, with 12 bases in the middle. Germline V CDR1 and CDR2: SGHTS, YDEGEE.

The chain couples TRBV19 to TRBJ2-2; D not resolved. There are 15 residues in the CDR3. Per germline, CDR1 LNHDA and CDR2 SQIVND (reference sequence). The V and J ends lost 3 bases and 3 bases respectively, with 11 bases between them. CDR3 amino acids: CASSITQFYTGELFF. Written as DNA, the CDR3 is TGTGCCAGTAGTATTACGCAGTTTTACACCGGGGAGCTGTTTTTT.

The chain carries TRBV19 and TRBJ2-7; 9 nucleotides match TRBD1. The CDR3 totals 15 residues. The V segment lost 5 bases and the J segment 5 bases; nucleotides outside the gene matches: 10. From germline, CDR1 is LNHDA and CDR2 SQIVND (reference sequence). The CDR3 DNA reads TGTGCCAGTAGTCTCGGCGGGACAGGGTTCAACGAGCAGTACTTC. Residues: CASSLGGTGFNEQYF.